These 28 T cell receptor beta chains share one sample of origin, sequenced in a study of siplizumab effects on memory and regulatory T cells. Here immunoSEQ multiplex PCR was the method, and the copy in TCRdb shows in-frame clones only, minus some. The sample contains about 70,000 clones, 80% to 90% of which appear only once. Sequenced: Tregs sorted from blood. Receptor source: a human donor in good health.

The V gene is TRBV5-1, the J gene TRBJ2-1; unclear D gene. The CDR3 is 15 amino acids. CDR1 SGHRS and CDR2 YFSETQ come from the germline V gene. V was clipped by 0 bases and J by 0 bases, with 7 bases between them. DNA of the CDR3: TGCGCCAGCAGCTTGGACGGGCTCTCCTACAATGAGCAGTTCTTC. Translation: CASSLDGLSYNEQFF.

The DNA for the CDR3 is TGTGCCAGCAGTGAGGACGTTGGAAACACCATATATTTT. It yields the protein CASSEDVGNTIYF. The genes are TRBV2 and TRBJ1-3; D gene uncertain. CDR3 length equals 13 residues. Between the trimmed V and J ends, which lost 3 bases and 3 bases, there was a span of 6 bases. Germline CDR1 reads SNHLY; CDR2 reads FYNNEI.

V and J are TRBV9 and TRBJ1-5, with D uncertain. This CDR3 contains 14 residues. Trimming took off 0 bases at V and 2 bases at J, with 6 bases between the two ends. CDR1 and CDR2 (germline): SGDLS, YYNGEE. CDR3 region: CASSVGPGNQPQHF. CDR3 DNA: TGTGCCAGCAGCGTAGGCCCAGGCAATCAGCCCCAGCATTTT.

There are a few counts of this clone. The chain combines TRBV6-1 with TRBJ2-5; TRBD2 aligns across 10 bases. The CDR3 contains 14 residues. Trimming removed 2 bases from V and 3 bases from J; junction bases left unmatched: 0. CDR1 is MNHNS, CDR2 SASEGT, per germline. The CDR3 coding sequence is TGTGCCAGCAGTGAAACTAGCGGGGAAGAGACCCAGTACTTC. Translated, it gives CASSETSGEETQYF.

V is TRBV29-1 and J is TRBJ2-3; 13 positions agree with TRBD2. J gave up 0 bases and V 5 bases, and 8 bases lay outside the gene matches. Germline V gene data show CDR1 as SQVTM and CDR2 as ANQGSEA. This CDR3 is built from 17 residues. The CDR3 sequence: CSVYGLAGAGSTDTQYF. CDR3 coding DNA: TGCAGCGTTTATGGACTAGCGGGAGCAGGTAGCACAGATACGCAGTATTTT.

This clone was observed a handful of times. The V gene is TRBV30, the J gene TRBJ2-5, with TRBD1 matching over 7 bases. Germline CDR1 GTSNPN, CDR2 SVGIG (reference sequence). This CDR3 is built from 12 residues. Germline trimming cut 2 bases from V and 8 bases from J; bases unmatched to any gene: 5. Here the CDR3 reads CAWSTGQPTQYF. The CDR3 coding sequence is TGTGCCTGGAGTACGGGACAGCCAACCCAGTACTTC.

V gene TRBV9 combines with J gene TRBJ2-7; D is unresolved. In germline, CDR1 is SGDLS, CDR2 YYNGEE. CDR3 size: 13 residues. V lost 0 bases to trimming and J lost 6 bases, with 10 bases between them. The CDR3 loop reads CASSVGALTEQYF. Written as DNA, the CDR3 is TGTGCCAGCAGCGTAGGGGCTCTTACCGAGCAGTACTTC.

The CDR3 nucleotides are TGTGCCTGGATCCCCCCTGGTCCCGAGGAGCAGTTCTTC. This sequence encodes CAWIPPGPEEQFF. V usage is TRBV30 and J usage is TRBJ2-1; D not certain. Germline CDR1 reads GTSNPN; CDR2 reads SVGIG (reference sequence). Deletions cut 4 bases from V and 10 bases from J, with 17 bases between. This CDR3 is built from 13 residues.

The J gene is TRBJ2-1, the V gene TRBV11-3; possibly TRBD2 for D (5 bases). V lost 2 bases to trimming and J lost 3 bases, with 14 bases between them. The germline V gene encodes CDR1 SGHNT and CDR2 YENEEA. This CDR3 has 16 residues. The CDR3 loop is CASSLTVSVHYNEQFF. The CDR3 bases are TGTGCCAGCAGCTTAACCGTTAGCGTACACTACAATGAGCAGTTCTTC.

The rearrangement links TRBV29-1 to TRBJ2-1, with D tentatively TRBD2 (6 bases). V was trimmed by 0 bases and J by 7 bases, leaving 13 bases between them. CDR3 length equals 14 residues. CDR1 and CDR2 from the germline V gene are SQVTM and ANQGSEA. The CDR3: CSVEDWGERNEQFF. CDR3 bases: TGCAGCGTTGAAGATTGGGGGGAGCGGAATGAGCAGTTCTTC.

This clone was seen a single time. The chain combines TRBV27 with TRBJ2-5; 14 bases agree with TRBD2. Looked up from germline, CDR1 is MNHEY and CDR2 is SMNVEV (reference sequence). The V segment lost 0 bases and the J segment 8 bases; nucleotides outside the gene matches: 8. CDR3 size: 17 residues. As DNA, the CDR3 is TGTGCCAGCAGTTTATCCCTGACTAGCGGGAGGGCGGGCACCCAGTACTTC. It is translated as CASSLSLTSGRAGTQYF.

This clone was picked up a small number of times. The genes are TRBV10-3 and TRBJ1-1, with 7 bases that match TRBD1. The CDR3 length is 14 residues. V lost 6 bases, J lost 1 base, and 5 bases stayed unmatched. The germline V gene has CDR1 ENHRY and CDR2 SYGVKD. In nucleotides, the CDR3 is TGTGCCATCAGGAGAGACAGGGCGAACACTGAAGCTTTCTTT. Its translation: CAIRRDRANTEAFF.

J is TRBJ1-1 and V is TRBV19; 7 bases match TRBD1. With 4 bases clipped from V and 5 bases from J, the junction kept 4 bases outside the gene matches. In germline, CDR1 is LNHDA, CDR2 SQIVND (reference sequence). The CDR3 runs 13 residues. The CDR3 loop is CASSRQGGTEAFF. For the CDR3, the DNA is TGTGCCAGTAGTAGACAGGGAGGAACTGAAGCTTTCTTT. Full variable domain (rest looked up from reference TRBV19 and TRBJ1-1): DGGITQSPKYLFRKEGQNVTLSCEQNLNHDAMYWYRQDPGQGLRLIYYSQIVNDFQKGDIAEGYSVSREKKESFPLTVTSAQKNPTAFYLCASSRQGGTEAFFGQGTRLTVV.

The chain combines TRBV30 with TRBJ2-7; 8 bases align to TRBD1. The ends lost 4 bases at V and 6 bases at J; junction bases unmatched: 8. The CDR3 extends over 13 amino acids. In germline, CDR1 is GTSNPN, CDR2 SVGIG (reference sequence). CDR3: CAWIRTGRTEQYF. The DNA of the CDR3 is TGTGCCTGGATTCGGACAGGGAGGACCGAGCAGTACTTC. The variable domain in full, with the rest retrieved from reference TRBV30 and TRBJ2-7, is SQTIHQWPATLVQPVGSPLSLECTVEGTSNPNLYWYRQAAGRGLQLLFYSVGIGQISSEVPQNLSASRPQDRQFILSSKKLLLSDSGFYLCAWIRTGRTEQYFGPGTRLTVT.

The rearrangement uses TRBV19 and TRBJ2-1, with no clear D. The germline V gene has CDR1 LNHDA and CDR2 SQIVND (reference sequence). The CDR3 totals 16 residues. V gave up 3 bases and J gave up 0 bases, with 12 bases separating them. Written as DNA, the CDR3 is TGTGCCAGTAGTATGGGCAACCCAAGCTCCTACAATGAGCAGTTCTTC. It specifies CASSMGNPSSYNEQFF. The complete variable domain, with remaining parts taken from reference TRBV19 and TRBJ2-1, reads DGGITQSPKYLFRKEGQNVTLSCEQNLNHDAMYWYRQDPGQGLRLIYYSQIVNDFQKGDIAEGYSVSREKKESFPLTVTSAQKNPTAFYLCASSMGNPSSYNEQFFGPGTRLTVL.

This clone occurred once. The chain carries TRBV30 and TRBJ1-1; D is possibly TRBD1 (5 bases). V was clipped by 2 bases and J by 13 bases, with 17 bases between them. CDR3 size: 12 residues. Per the germline V gene, CDR1 is GTSNPN and CDR2 is SVGIG (reference sequence). CDR3 bases: TGTGCCTGGAGTCACACCGGGGCGTATAATTTCTTT. This encodes CAWSHTGAYNFF.

The rearrangement uses TRBV27 and TRBJ2-5, with D perhaps TRBD1 or TRBD2 (6 bases each). V lost 4 bases, J lost 5 bases, and 11 bases lay in between. The CDR3 is 13 amino acids. CDR1 and CDR2 (germline): MNHEY, SMNVEV (reference sequence). CDR3 amino acids: CASSSRGVETQYF. The CDR3 nucleotides read TGTGCCAGCAGTTCGAGGGGGGTTGAGACCCAGTACTTC.

This CDR3 reads CAWSPEGGGRLANEKLFF. Here the CDR3 DNA reads TGTGCCTGGAGCCCCGAGGGTGGGGGGCGCCTGGCTAATGAAAAACTGTTTTTT. The chain employs TRBV30 and TRBJ1-4; a possible D gene is TRBD1 (6 bases). V was trimmed by 3 bases and J by 3 bases, leaving 23 bases between them. CDR1 and CDR2 from the germline V gene are GTSNPN and SVGIG (reference sequence). The CDR3 has 18 residues.

V gene TRBV7-3 combines with J gene TRBJ2-3, with D maybe TRBD2 (5 bases). Deletions cut 0 bases from V and 11 bases from J, with 12 bases between. CDR1 and CDR2 from the germline V gene are SGHTA and FQGTGA. This CDR3 is 13 amino acids long. The CDR3 sequence is CASSLTLFREQYF. The CDR3, as DNA: TGTGCCAGCAGCTTAACGTTATTCCGGGAGCAGTATTTT.

This clone has just one count. The chain combines TRBV5-4 with TRBJ2-5, with D uncertain. Germline assignment: CDR1 SGHNT and CDR2 YYREEE (reference sequence). Trimming shortened V by 0 bases and J by 4 bases, and 7 bases separated the two germline ends. This CDR3 contains 13 residues. Here the CDR3 reads CASSLGLRETQYF. As DNA, the CDR3 is TGTGCCAGCAGCTTGGGTCTTCGAGAGACCCAGTACTTC.

This clone is a singleton in its sample. The J gene is TRBJ2-7, the V gene TRBV7-9; D is undetermined. CDR1 and CDR2 (germline): SEHNR, FQNEAQ (reference sequence). This CDR3 is built from 15 residues. V lost 5 bases and J lost 3, with 17 bases in between. This CDR3 reads CASSPIGSSNYEQYF. The CDR3 DNA is TGTGCCAGCAGCCCGATTGGTTCCTCTAACTACGAGCAGTACTTC.

The chain joins TRBV10-1 to TRBJ2-1, with TRBD2 as a possible D gene (6 bases). This CDR3 region has 16 residues. Deletions cut 5 bases from V and 0 bases from J, with 14 bases between. Germline CDR1 is WNHNN and CDR2 is SYGVQD (reference sequence). The CDR3 sequence is CASSPWRASSYNEQFF. The CDR3 DNA follows: TGCGCCAGCAGTCCCTGGAGGGCTAGCTCCTACAATGAGCAGTTCTTC.

This chain uses TRBV6-4 with TRBJ1-5, with no clear D. The V and J ends lost 3 bases and 7 bases respectively, with 13 bases between them. The CDR3 is 14 amino acids. The germline gives CDR1 MRHNA, CDR2 SNTAGT. This CDR3 is CASSEKGEGQPQHF. In nucleotides, the CDR3 is TGTGCCAGCAGTGAAAAAGGAGAAGGGCAGCCCCAGCATTTT.

The chain joins TRBV7-9 to TRBJ1-3; D is undetermined. V gave up 6 bases and J gave up 4 bases, with 10 bases separating them. CDR1 and CDR2 (germline): SEHNR, FQNEAQ (reference sequence). The CDR3 length is 13 residues. The CDR3 protein is CASRNSPGNTIYF. The CDR3 DNA sequence: TGTGCCAGCAGAAATAGCCCAGGAAACACCATATATTTT.

By frequency in the sample, this clone is medium-sized. Other DNA sequences in the same sample also yield this CDR3. V and J are TRBV28 and TRBJ1-2; 7 bases map to TRBD1. The J segment lost 2 bases and the V segment lost 5 bases, leaving 5 bases of the junction unmatched. Looked up from germline, CDR1 is MDHEN and CDR2 is SYDVKM. The CDR3 is made up of 14 amino acids. CDR3 protein: CASSAGQENYGYTF. DNA for the CDR3: TGTGCCAGCAGTGCCGGACAGGAGAACTATGGCTACACCTTC.

V usage is TRBV18 and J usage is TRBJ2-7; D is perhaps TRBD1 (5 bases). Germline V CDR1 and CDR2: KGHSH, LQKENI. CDR3 size: 15 residues. V was cut by 0 bases and J by 3 bases, with 12 bases left in between. CDR3 bases: TGTGCCAGCTCACCACCGAATGCAGGGATCTACGAGCAGTACTTC. This encodes CASSPPNAGIYEQYF.

This clone rates as medium-sized. The rearrangement links TRBV5-4 to TRBJ2-2, with no clear D. V was trimmed by 0 bases and J by 0 bases, leaving 6 bases between them. Per the germline V gene, CDR1 is SGHNT and CDR2 is YYREEE (reference sequence). The CDR3 totals 15 residues. CDR3 in DNA: TGTGCCAGCAGCTTGGCACTTGCGAACACCGGGGAGCTGTTTTTT. As protein: CASSLALANTGELFF.

This clone was seen more than once but under ten times. The rearrangement joins TRBV6-1 to TRBJ2-7; 9 bases map to TRBD2. The CDR3 consists of 14 residues. J lost 6 bases, V lost 1 base, and 4 bases had no gene match. CDR1 and CDR2 (germline): MNHNS, SASEGT. The CDR3 nucleotides read TGTGCCAGCAGTGAAGTGGGACTAGCACGCGAGCAGTACTTC. Its protein is CASSEVGLAREQYF.